This T cell receptor beta chain was documented in a study of T cell responses to AZD1222 COVID-19 vaccine. About this clone itself: The antigen is unknown.

Sequencing used immunoSEQ multiplex PCR; TCRdb keeps in-frame clones, though not all of them. The table lists some 130,000 clones, more than 85% of them singletons. Study-wide results and caveats: Researchers took repertoire samples only after the peak T cell response had come.

This TCR derives from an adult in good health. The specimen was peripheral blood, collected on day 0 of AZD1222 vaccination.

CDR3 residues: CASSLELDTQYF. CDR3 nucleotides: TGTGCCAGCAGCTTGGAGCTGGATACGCAGTATTTT. The chain links TRBV5-6 to TRBJ2-3; D ambiguous. This CDR3 comprises 12 residues. V was shortened by 0 bases and J by 6 bases, with 5 bases between the two germline ends. In germline, CDR1 is SGHDT, CDR2 YYEEEE.